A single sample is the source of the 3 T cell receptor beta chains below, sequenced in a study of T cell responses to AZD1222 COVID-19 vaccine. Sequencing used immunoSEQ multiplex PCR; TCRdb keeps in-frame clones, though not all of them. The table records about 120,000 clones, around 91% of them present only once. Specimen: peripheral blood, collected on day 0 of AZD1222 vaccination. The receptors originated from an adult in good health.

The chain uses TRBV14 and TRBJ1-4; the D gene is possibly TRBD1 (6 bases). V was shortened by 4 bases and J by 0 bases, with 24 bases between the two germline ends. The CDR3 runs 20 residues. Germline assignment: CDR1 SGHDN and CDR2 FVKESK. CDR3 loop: CASSRGQTALDPATNEKLFF. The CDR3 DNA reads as TGTGCCAGCAGCCGAGGACAGACTGCACTAGACCCTGCAACTAATGAAAAACTGTTTTTT.

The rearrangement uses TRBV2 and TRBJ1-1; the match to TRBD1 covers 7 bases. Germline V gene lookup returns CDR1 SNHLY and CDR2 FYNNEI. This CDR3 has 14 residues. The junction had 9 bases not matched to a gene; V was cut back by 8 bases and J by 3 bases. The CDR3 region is CASPPGDRDTEAFF. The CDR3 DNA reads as TGTGCCAGCCCCCCGGGAGACAGGGACACTGAAGCTTTCTTT.

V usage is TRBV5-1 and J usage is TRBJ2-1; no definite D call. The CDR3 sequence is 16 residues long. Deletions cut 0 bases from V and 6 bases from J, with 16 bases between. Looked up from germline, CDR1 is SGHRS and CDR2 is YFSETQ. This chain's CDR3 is CASSLEGHPLGNEQFF. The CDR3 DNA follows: TGCGCCAGCAGCTTGGAGGGCCACCCCCTAGGCAATGAGCAGTTCTTC.